The sequence of this T cell receptor beta chain was determined in a study of cytomegalovirus exposure and HLA in healthy donors. With regard to this clone: Its target is unknown.

The PCR employed 60 Vbeta primers together with 13 Jbeta primers. Method: immunoSEQ multiplex PCR; TCRdb's copy keeps in-frame clones and lacks some. This sample has roughly 110,000 clones, with approximately 84% found just once. The J segment lost 1 base and the V segment lost 5 bases, leaving 3 bases of the junction unmatched. The CDR3 is 14 amino acids. Germline CDR1 reads LGHNT; CDR2 reads FRNRAP. Findings and caveats of the study: For most TCR sequences rarity was the rule, although some public TCRs occurred in many donors.

The sample consisted of PBMCs. The chain joins TRBV12-5 to TRBJ2-5, with 8 bases lining up with TRBD1. The TCR was taken from a man aged 30 to 39 in good health and CMV-seronegative. The CDR3 loop reads CASGQGTGQETQYF. The CDR3, as DNA: TGTGCTAGTGGTCAAGGGACAGGCCAAGAGACCCAGTACTTC.